Presented here are 2 T cell receptor beta chains from one specimen sequenced in a study of blood T cell repertoires in COVID-19. Generated by immunoSEQ multiplex PCR, the TCRdb table keeps only in-frame clones and is missing some. Counted here are fewer than 400,000 clones, almost 90% occurring once; the ten biggest clones make up 2.5% to 3.5%. Material: peripheral blood. The origin of the receptors is a woman under 40 with COVID-19, enrolled during active disease.

The chain couples TRBV5-1 to TRBJ2-4, with TRBD2 matching over 8 bases. Germline CDR1 SGHRS, CDR2 YFSETQ. V lost 4 bases, J lost 8 bases, and 11 bases stayed unmatched. CDR3 size: 15 residues. CDR3: CASSPAGDPGDIQYF. The CDR3 DNA is TGCGCCAGCAGCCCAGCGGGGGACCCGGGGGACATTCAGTACTTC.

V and J are TRBV5-8 and TRBJ2-7; tentative D call: TRBD1 (5 bases). The ends were cut back, 1 base at V and 0 bases at J, with 11 bases in the middle. The CDR3 contains 15 residues. Looked up from germline, CDR1 is SGHTS and CDR2 is YDEGEE. The CDR3 nucleotides read TGTGCCAGCAGCTTGTCACAGGTTAGCTCCTACGAGCAGTACTTC. It encodes CASSLSQVSSYEQYF.